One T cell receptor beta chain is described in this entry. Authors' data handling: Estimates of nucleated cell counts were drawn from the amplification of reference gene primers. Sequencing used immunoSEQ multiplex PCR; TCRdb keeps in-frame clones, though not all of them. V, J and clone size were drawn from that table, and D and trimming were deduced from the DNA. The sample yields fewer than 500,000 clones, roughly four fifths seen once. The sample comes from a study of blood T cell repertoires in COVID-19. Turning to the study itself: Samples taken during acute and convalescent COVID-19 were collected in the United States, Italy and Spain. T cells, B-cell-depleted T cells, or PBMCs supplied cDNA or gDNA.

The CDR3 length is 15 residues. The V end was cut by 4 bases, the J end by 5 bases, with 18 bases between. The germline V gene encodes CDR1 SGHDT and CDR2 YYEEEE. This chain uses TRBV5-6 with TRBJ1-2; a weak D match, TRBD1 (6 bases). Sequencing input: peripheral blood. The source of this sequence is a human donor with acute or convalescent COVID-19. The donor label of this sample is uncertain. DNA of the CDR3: TGTGCCAGCAGCGGAAACAGGGTTTCCGAGTATGGCTACACCTTC. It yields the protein CASSGNRVSEYGYTF. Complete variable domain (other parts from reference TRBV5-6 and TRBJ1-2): DAGVTQSPTHLIKTRGQQVTLRCSPKSGHDTVSWYQQALGQGPQFIFQYYEEEERQRGNFPDRFSGHQFPNYSSELNVNALLLGDSALYLCASSGNRVSEYGYTFGSGTRLTVV.